These T cell receptor beta chains were read from a single sample in a study of response to subunit inactivated influenza vaccine. TCRdb independently ran MiXCR on the RT-PCR reads; one entry per CDR3 protein. The sample carries approximately 490,000 distinct CDR3 sequences, approximately 7.8% recorded once. The sample in question was PBMCs from blood, obtained around 25 months after vaccination. The receptors derive from a man between 50 and 69 years old who received an inactivated influenza vaccine. CDR3s include the opening cysteine and the closing phenylalanine or tryptophan. D genes are given only for firm matches. Not every row has a clone size; where given, it reads once, few, many or a size class.

clone_size j_call v_call d_call cdr3_aa cdr3_nt
few TRBJ1-1 TRBV27 NA CASSLRVTGNTEAFF TGTGCCAGCTCCCTCAGGGTAACGGGGAACACTGAAGCTTTCTTT
many TRBJ2-1 TRBV7-7 NA CASSLNYGGNEQFF TGTGCTAGCAGCTTAAATTACGGAGGGAATGAGCAGTTCTTC
few TRBJ1-2 TRBV21-1 NA CASNYGYTF TGTGCCAGCAACTATGGCTACACCTTC
few TRBJ2-3 TRBV5-6 NA CASSLAGRRGTDTQYF TGTGCCAGCAGCTTGGCCGGGCGGAGGGGCACAGATACGCAGTATTTT
few TRBJ2-1 TRBV14 NA CASSQQTGGEQFF TGTGCCAGCAGCCAACAGACCGGGGGTGAGCAGTTCTTC
few TRBJ2-6 TRBV4-3 NA CASSQDSTASGANVLTF TGCGCCAGCAGCCAAGACAGTACCGCCTCTGGGGCCAACGTCCTGACTTTC
many TRBJ2-1 TRBV7-9 TRBD1 CASSQRDSSYNEQFF TGTGCCAGCAGTCAGAGGGACAGCTCCTACAATGAGCAGTTCTTC
few TRBJ2-1 TRBV2 TRBD2 CASRGLAGESSYNEQFF TGTGCCAGCCGAGGACTAGCGGGGGAGAGCTCCTACAATGAGCAGTTCTTC
few TRBJ1-2 TRBV20-1 NA CSARNQEGTKGYTF TGCAGTGCTAGAAACCAGGAAGGGACGAAGGGCTACACCTTC
NA TRBJ2-7 TRBV14 NA CASSQEALYRPYEQYF TGTGCCAGCAGCCAAGAGGCTCTGTACCGACCCTACGAGCAGTACTTC
NA TRBJ2-7 TRBV28 NA CASSSILAYEQYF TGTGCCAGCAGTTCTATTCTCGCGTACGAGCAGTACTTC
NA TRBJ2-3 TRBV7-2 TRBD1 CASSPGTGGLTDTQYF TGTGCCAGCAGCCCCGGGACAGGGGGCTTGACAGATACGCAGTATTTT
many TRBJ2-2 TRBV12-3/TRBV12-4 NA CASSSVQANTGELFF TGTGCCAGCAGCTCAGTCCAGGCGAACACCGGGGAGCTGTTTTTT
NA TRBJ2-3 TRBV11-2 TRBD2 CASSLGSGGHYSTDTQYF TGTGCCAGCAGCTTAGGTAGCGGGGGGCACTACAGCACAGATACGCAGTATTTT
once TRBJ2-1 TRBV20-1 TRBD2 CSAELAGEYNEQFF TGCAGTGCTGAACTAGCGGGAGAGTACAATGAGCAGTTCTTC
many TRBJ2-1 TRBV6-2/TRBV6-3 TRBD2 CASSYPIAGVAHEQFF TGTGCCAGCAGTTATCCGATAGCGGGGGTGGCCCATGAGCAGTTCTTC
many TRBJ2-3 TRBV3-1 NA CASSTTSTDTQYF TGTGCCAGCAGCACCACTAGCACAGATACGCAGTATTTT
many TRBJ1-2 TRBV7-2 NA CASSLEGSRGGYGYTF TGTGCCAGCAGCTTAGAGGGGTCCAGGGGTGGGTACGGCTACACCTTC
many TRBJ2-1 TRBV5-4 TRBD2 CASSPQRGPYNEQFF TGTGCCAGCAGCCCCCAGCGGGGGCCTTACAATGAGCAGTTCTTC
few TRBJ2-7 TRBV5-1 NA CASSTTTVQYF TGCGCCAGCAGCACCACTACCGTGCAGTACTTC
few TRBJ1-5 TRBV5-5 TRBD1 CASSSGQGSVRNQPQHF TGTGCCAGCAGCTCCGGACAGGGAAGCGTCCGAAATCAGCCCCAGCATTTT
NA TRBJ2-2 TRBV5-6 NA CASSKDSGELFF TGTGCCAGCAGCAAGGACTCCGGGGAGCTGTTTTTT
NA TRBJ2-1 TRBV6-1 NA CASTGAGSYNEQFF TGTGCCAGCACCGGGGCGGGCTCCTACAATGAGCAGTTCTTC
NA TRBJ2-7 TRBV4-2 TRBD1 CASSNAGGIDEQYF TGTGCCAGCAGCAATGCAGGGGGCATTGACGAGCAGTACTTC
few TRBJ1-5 TRBV12-3/TRBV12-4 NA CASSLSARAPAIQHF TGTGCCAGCAGTTTATCGGCCAGGGCCCCCGCAATCCAGCATTTT
few TRBJ2-1 TRBV10-3 TRBD2 CAIRGSGRAANEQFF TGTGCCATCAGGGGGAGCGGGAGAGCGGCCAATGAGCAGTTCTTC
few TRBJ2-5 TRBV20-1 TRBD2 CSASTGGPVMETQYF TGCAGTGCTTCTACGGGAGGGCCGGTTATGGAGACCCAGTACTTC
few TRBJ1-3 TRBV6-2/TRBV6-3 NA CASSMGTSTFF TGTGCCAGCAGTATGGGGACTTCCACCTTTTTT
few TRBJ1-1 TRBV27 NA CASSLYRGMNTEAFF TGTGCCAGCAGTTTATATAGAGGGATGAACACTGAAGCTTTCTTT
few TRBJ1-1 TRBV4-3 NA CASSQDGRGVSTEAFF TGCGCCAGCAGCCAAGACGGGAGGGGGGTAAGCACTGAAGCTTTCTTT
NA TRBJ2-5 TRBV2 NA CASSEVPGTLIQETQYF TGTGCCAGCAGTGAAGTGCCGGGGACATTAATCCAAGAGACCCAGTACTTC
NA TRBJ1-5 TRBV20-1 TRBD1 CSARNGQGAVSNQPQHF TGCAGTGCTAGGAACGGACAGGGGGCCGTTAGCAATCAGCCCCAGCATTTT
NA TRBJ1-2 TRBV24-1 TRBD1 CATSDPGQGLPYGYTF TGTGCCACCAGTGATCCTGGACAGGGTCTACCCTATGGCTACACCTTC
NA TRBJ2-3 TRBV29-1 TRBD2 CSVSAGGTSTDTQYF TGCAGCGTTTCTGCGGGAGGGACTAGCACAGATACGCAGTATTTT
few TRBJ2-1 TRBV6-2/TRBV6-3 NA CASKYVNEQFF TGTGCCAGCAAATACGTGAATGAGCAGTTCTTC
few TRBJ1-6 TRBV7-2 NA CASSLIGLQGYNSPLHF TGTGCCAGCAGCTTAATCGGCTTACAGGGTTATAATTCACCCCTCCACTTT
many TRBJ2-2 TRBV7-2 TRBD1 CANALGQRNTGELFF TGTGCGAATGCCCTGGGACAGAGGAACACCGGGGAGCTGTTTTTT
few TRBJ1-4 TRBV7-2 NA CASSLGFSQEAKLFF TGTGCCAGCAGCTTAGGTTTCAGTCAAGAGGCAAAACTGTTTTTT
many TRBJ2-7 TRBV12-3/TRBV12-4 TRBD1 CASSLSGTGAYEQYF TGTGCCAGCAGTTTGTCCGGGACAGGGGCCTACGAGCAGTACTTC
few TRBJ2-7 TRBV13 TRBD1 CASSSTKWGQGAYEQYF TGTGCCAGCAGCTCAACAAAGTGGGGACAGGGGGCTTACGAGCAGTACTTC
NA TRBJ2-7 TRBV29-1 TRBD2 CSVLAGSYEQYF TGCAGCGTTCTAGCGGGGTCCTACGAGCAGTACTTC